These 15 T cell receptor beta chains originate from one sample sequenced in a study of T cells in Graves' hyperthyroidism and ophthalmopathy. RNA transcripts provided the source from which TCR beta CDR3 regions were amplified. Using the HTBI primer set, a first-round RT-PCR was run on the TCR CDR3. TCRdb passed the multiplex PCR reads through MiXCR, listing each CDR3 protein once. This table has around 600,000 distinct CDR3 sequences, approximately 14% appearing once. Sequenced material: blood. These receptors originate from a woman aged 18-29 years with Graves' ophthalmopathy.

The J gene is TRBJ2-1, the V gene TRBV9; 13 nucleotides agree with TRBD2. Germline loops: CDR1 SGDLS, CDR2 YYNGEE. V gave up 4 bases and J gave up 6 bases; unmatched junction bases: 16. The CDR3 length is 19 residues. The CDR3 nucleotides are TGTGCCAGCAGCCCAGGACTAGCGGGAGTGCTTTTAGGTCGCAATGAGCAGTTCTTC. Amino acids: CASSPGLAGVLLGRNEQFF.

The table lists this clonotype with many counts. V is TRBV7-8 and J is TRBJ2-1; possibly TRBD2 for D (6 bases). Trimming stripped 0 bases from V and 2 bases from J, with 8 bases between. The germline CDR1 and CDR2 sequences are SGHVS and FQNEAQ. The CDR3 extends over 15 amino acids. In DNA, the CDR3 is TGTGCCAGCAGCTTAGCTAGCGGTGCCTACAATGAGCAGTTCTTC. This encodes CASSLASGAYNEQFF.

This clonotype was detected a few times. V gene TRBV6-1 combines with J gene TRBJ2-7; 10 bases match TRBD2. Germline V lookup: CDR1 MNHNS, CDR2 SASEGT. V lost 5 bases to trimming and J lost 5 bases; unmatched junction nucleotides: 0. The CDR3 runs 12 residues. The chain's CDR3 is CASSTSGNEQYF. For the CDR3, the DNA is TGTGCCAGCAGTACTAGCGGGAACGAGCAGTACTTC.

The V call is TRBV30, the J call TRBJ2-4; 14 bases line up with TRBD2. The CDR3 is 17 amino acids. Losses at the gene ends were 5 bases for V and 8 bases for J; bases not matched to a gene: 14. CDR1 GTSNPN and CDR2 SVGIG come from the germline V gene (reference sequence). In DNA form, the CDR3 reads TGTGCCTGGGCGGTCGGCGGACTAGCGGGAGGCCAAGACATTCAGTACTTC. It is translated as CAWAVGGLAGGQDIQYF.

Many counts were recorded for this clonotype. This chain's CDR3 is CASSWTYNEQFF. The CDR3 bases are TGTGCCAGCAGTTGGACTTACAATGAGCAGTTCTTC. The chain combines TRBV6-2 or TRBV6-3 with TRBJ2-1, with D perhaps matching TRBD2 (5 bases). V lost 4 bases to trimming and J lost 4 bases, with 5 bases between them. The CDR3 totals 12 residues. In germline, CDR1 is MNHEY, CDR2 SVGEGT.

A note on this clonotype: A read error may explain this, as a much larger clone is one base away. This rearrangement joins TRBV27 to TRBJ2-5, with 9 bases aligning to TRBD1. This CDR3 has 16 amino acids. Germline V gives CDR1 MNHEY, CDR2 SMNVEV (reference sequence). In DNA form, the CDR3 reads TGTGCCAGCAGCGCCACAGGGGGCGCCCACCAAGGGACCCAGTACTTC. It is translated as CASSATGGAHQGTQYF.

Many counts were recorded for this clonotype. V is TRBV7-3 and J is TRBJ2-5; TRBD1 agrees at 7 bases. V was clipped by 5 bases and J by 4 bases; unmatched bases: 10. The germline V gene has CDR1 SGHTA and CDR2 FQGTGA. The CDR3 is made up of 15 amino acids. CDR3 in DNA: TGTGCCAGCAGCAAAACAGGGGCCCGGGGAGAGACCCAGTACTTC. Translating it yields CASSKTGARGETQYF.

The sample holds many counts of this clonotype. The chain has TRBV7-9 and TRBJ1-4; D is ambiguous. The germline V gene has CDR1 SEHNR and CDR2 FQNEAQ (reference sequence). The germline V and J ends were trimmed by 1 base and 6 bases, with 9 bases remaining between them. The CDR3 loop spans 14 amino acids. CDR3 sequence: CASSLDLSYEKLFF. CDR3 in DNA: TGTGCCAGCAGCTTAGACTTATCCTATGAAAAACTGTTTTTT.

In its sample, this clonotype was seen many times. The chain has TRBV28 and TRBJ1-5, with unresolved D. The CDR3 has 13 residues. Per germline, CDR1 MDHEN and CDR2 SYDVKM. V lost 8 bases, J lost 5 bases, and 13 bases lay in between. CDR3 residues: CASVASGDQPQHF. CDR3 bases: TGTGCCAGCGTGGCCTCTGGGGATCAGCCCCAGCATTTT.

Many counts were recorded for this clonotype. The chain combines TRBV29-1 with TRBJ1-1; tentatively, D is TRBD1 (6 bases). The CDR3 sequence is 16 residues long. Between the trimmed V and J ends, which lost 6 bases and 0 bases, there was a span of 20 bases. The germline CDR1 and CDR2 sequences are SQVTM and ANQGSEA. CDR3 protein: CSVVRAQGPVNTEAFF. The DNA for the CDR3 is TGCAGCGTCGTCCGGGCCCAGGGGCCTGTGAACACTGAAGCTTTCTTT.

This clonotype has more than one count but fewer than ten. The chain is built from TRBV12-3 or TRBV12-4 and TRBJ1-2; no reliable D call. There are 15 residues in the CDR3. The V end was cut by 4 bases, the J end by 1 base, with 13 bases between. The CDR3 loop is CASSSTGRFNYGYTF. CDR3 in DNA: TGTGCCAGCAGTTCAACCGGACGGTTTAACTATGGCTACACCTTC.

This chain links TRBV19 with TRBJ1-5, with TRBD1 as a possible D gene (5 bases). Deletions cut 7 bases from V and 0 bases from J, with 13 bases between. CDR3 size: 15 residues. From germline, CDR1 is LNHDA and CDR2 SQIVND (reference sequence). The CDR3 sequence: CASNQGRGSNQPQHF. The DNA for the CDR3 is TGTGCCAGTAACCAGGGTCGAGGTAGCAATCAGCCCCAGCATTTT.

CDR3 protein: CASSLGGVSLLRQYF. In DNA, the CDR3 is TGTGCCAGCAGCTTAGGTGGTGTCTCCCTTCTACGGCAGTACTTC. The chain is built from TRBV7-9 and TRBJ2-7; D uncertain. The CDR3 totals 15 residues. Germline values: CDR1 SEHNR, CDR2 FQNEAQ (reference sequence). Trimming stripped 1 base from V and 9 bases from J, with 19 bases between.

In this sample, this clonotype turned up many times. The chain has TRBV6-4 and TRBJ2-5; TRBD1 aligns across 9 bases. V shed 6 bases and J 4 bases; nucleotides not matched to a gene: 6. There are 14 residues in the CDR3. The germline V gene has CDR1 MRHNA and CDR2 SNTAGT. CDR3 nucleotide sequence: TGTGCCAGCAGCCCGGGACAGGGCGGAGAGACCCAGTACTTC. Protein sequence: CASSPGQGGETQYF.

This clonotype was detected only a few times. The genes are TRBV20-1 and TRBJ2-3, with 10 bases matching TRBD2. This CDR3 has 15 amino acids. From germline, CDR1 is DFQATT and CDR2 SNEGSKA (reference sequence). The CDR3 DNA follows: TGCAGGGTCCTACCGCTAGCGGGAGACACAGATACGCAGTATTTT. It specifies CRVLPLAGDTDTQYF.